The TCR beta chain under discussion was sequenced for a study of PD-L1 blockade in urothelial cancer. Study information: Patients had received 0 to 3 prior chemotherapy regimens. The study's findings and limits: Below-median TCR clonality that was measured in pretreatment blood predicted better survival.

Time point noted: pretreatment peripheral blood. Comment on this clone: Antigen: not known.

CDR1 is SEHNR, CDR2 FQNEAQ, per germline (reference sequence). The V and J ends lost 4 bases and 4 bases respectively, with 11 bases between them. The CDR3 is 13 residues long. TCRdb keeps only in-frame clones here, not all; method: immunoSEQ multiplex PCR. Of approximately 19,000 clones listed, 89% were seen once; the top ten hold about 12%. This receptor was identified in a man in his sixties or seventies with urothelial cancer. The chain has TRBV7-9 and TRBJ2-7; no firm D call. Sequenced material: PBMCs, taken around atezolizumab (anti-PD-L1) treatment. As DNA, the CDR3 is TGTGCCAGCAGCTCGACTGCTACTTACGAGCAGTACTTC. It specifies CASSSTATYEQYF.